This TCR beta chain emerged from a study of HIV-infected patients and healthy controls. Study-level background: By the second bleed, viral load was undetectable in about 75% of the 16 patients. General study results and limits: Eight alpha and eight beta V genes differed significantly in mean usage between HIV-infected patients and controls. Significantly higher mean Gini indices appeared in HIV-infected repertoires, possibly reflecting oligoclonality.

In the case of this clonotype: Its antigen remains unidentified. A much bigger clone sits one base away, suggesting this may be a read error.

Alpha and beta constant-region primers primed reverse transcription of approximately 0.55 ug RNA. Each of the alpha and beta chains got its own library through chain-specific third strand synthesis with indices. Each cDNA molecule was barcoded, and a single primer pair amplified each chain. TCRdb re-analysed the 5' RACE reads in MiXCR, keeping a single row per CDR3 protein. The repertoire holds several thousand distinct CDR3 sequences, with approximately 22% as singletons. The V and J ends lost 9 bases and 0 bases respectively, with 13 bases between them. This CDR3 has 14 amino acids. Germline V gives CDR1 SEHNR, CDR2 FQNEAQ (reference sequence). Roughly three months, about 14 weeks, into antiretroviral therapy, follow-up blood was collected. Whole blood was used without fractionation, so all unsorted peripheral T cells were included.

The chain is built from TRBV7-9 and TRBJ2-3; D might be TRBD2 (5 bases). The source of this sequence is an adult with HIV infection. Here the sequenced sample was blood, taken during antiretroviral therapy. In DNA, the CDR3 is TGTGCCAGAAGCCTCACTAGAAGCACAGATACGCAGTATTTT. Translated, it gives CARSLTRSTDTQYF. Full variable domain (outside the CDR3, taken from reference TRBV7-9 and TRBJ2-3): DTGVSQNPRHKITKRGQNVTFRCDPISEHNRLYWYRQTLGQGPEFLTYFQNEAQLEKSRLLSDRFSAERPKGSFSTLEIQRTEQGDSAMYLCARSLTRSTDTQYFGPGTRLTVL.